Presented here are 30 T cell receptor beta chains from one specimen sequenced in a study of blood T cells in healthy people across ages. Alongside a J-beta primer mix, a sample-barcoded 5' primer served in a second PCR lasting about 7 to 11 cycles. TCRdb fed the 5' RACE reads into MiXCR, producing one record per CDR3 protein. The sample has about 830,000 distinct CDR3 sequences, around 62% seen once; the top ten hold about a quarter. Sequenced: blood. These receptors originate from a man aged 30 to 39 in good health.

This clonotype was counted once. CDR3 sequence (DNA): TGTGCCATCGACAGGTCAACTAATGAAAAACTGTTTTTT. As protein: CAIDRSTNEKLFF. This sequence joins TRBV7-9 and TRBJ1-4; D may be TRBD1 (6 bases). Looked up from germline, CDR1 is SEHNR and CDR2 is FQNEAQ (reference sequence). V lost 10 bases to trimming and J lost 0 bases, with 9 bases between them. The CDR3 runs to 13 residues.

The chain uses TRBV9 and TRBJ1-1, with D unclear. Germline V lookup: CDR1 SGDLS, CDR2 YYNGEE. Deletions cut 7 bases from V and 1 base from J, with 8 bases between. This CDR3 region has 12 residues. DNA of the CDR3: TGTGCCAGCGGGAGACAGAACACTGAAGCTTTCTTT. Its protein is CASGRQNTEAFF.

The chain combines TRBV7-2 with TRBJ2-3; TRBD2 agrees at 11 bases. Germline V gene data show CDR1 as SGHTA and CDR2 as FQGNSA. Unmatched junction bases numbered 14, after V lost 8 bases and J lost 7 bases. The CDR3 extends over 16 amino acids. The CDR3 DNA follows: TGTGCCAGCGGGGCTAGCGGGGGGCTCAGCTCCAATACGCAGTATTTT. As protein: CASGASGGLSSNTQYF.

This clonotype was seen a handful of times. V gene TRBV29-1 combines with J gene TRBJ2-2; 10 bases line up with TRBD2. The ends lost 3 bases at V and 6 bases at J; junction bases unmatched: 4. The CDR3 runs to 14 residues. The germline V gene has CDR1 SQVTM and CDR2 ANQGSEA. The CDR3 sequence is CSVDKRGGPGELFF. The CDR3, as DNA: TGCAGCGTTGACAAGCGGGGGGGCCCCGGGGAGCTGTTTTTT.

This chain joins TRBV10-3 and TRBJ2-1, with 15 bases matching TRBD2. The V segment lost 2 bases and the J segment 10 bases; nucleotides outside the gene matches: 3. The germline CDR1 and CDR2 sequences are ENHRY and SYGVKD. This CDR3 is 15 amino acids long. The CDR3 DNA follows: TGTGCCATCAGTGAGGGACTAGCGGGGGGGAACGAGCAGTTCTTC. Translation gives CAISEGLAGGNEQFF.

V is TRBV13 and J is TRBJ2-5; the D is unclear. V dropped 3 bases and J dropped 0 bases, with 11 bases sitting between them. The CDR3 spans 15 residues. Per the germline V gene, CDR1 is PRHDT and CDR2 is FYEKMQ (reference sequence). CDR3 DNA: TGTGCCAGCAGCTTTTTGAAAGGGAACCAAGAGACCCAGTACTTC. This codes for CASSFLKGNQETQYF.

Here the CDR3 reads CASSQKGTSGGETQYF. As DNA, the CDR3 is TGTGCCAGCAGCCAGAAGGGGACTAGCGGGGGAGAGACCCAGTACTTC. V is TRBV4-2 and J is TRBJ2-5, with 14 bases identical to TRBD2. The ends lost 3 bases at V and 4 bases at J; junction bases unmatched: 4. The CDR3 totals 16 residues. CDR1 LGHNA and CDR2 YNFKEQ come from the germline V gene.

CDR3 sequence reads: CASSQDTGGSQLYTDTQYF. For the CDR3, the DNA is TGCGCCAGCAGCCAAGATACCGGGGGCAGCCAACTATACACAGATACGCAGTATTTT. This sequence joins TRBV4-3 and TRBJ2-3, with D perhaps given as TRBD1 or TRBD2 (6 bases each). CDR3 length equals 19 residues. Trimming cost V 0 bases and J 2 bases, with 21 bases left between them. CDR1 and CDR2 (germline): LGHNA, YSLEER.

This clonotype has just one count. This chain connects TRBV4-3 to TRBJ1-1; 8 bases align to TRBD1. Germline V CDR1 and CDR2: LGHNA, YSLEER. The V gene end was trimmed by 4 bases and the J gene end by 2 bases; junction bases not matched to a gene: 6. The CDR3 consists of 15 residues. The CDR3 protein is CASSPPDRGNTEAFF. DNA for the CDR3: TGCGCCAGCAGCCCCCCCGACAGGGGAAACACTGAAGCTTTCTTT.

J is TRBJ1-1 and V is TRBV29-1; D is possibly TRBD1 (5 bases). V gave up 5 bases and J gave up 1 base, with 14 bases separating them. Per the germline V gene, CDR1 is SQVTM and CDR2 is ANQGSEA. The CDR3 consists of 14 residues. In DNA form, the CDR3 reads TGCAGCGTTAGGGGACTCAAAAGGAACACTGAAGCTTTCTTT. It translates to CSVRGLKRNTEAFF.

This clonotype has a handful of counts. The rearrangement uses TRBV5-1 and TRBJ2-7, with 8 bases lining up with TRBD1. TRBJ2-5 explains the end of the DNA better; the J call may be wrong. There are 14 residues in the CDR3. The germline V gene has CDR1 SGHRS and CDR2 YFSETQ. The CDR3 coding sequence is TGCGCCAGCAGGGTAGACAGGGGCGGTGAGACCCAGTACTTC. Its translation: CASRVDRGGETQYF.

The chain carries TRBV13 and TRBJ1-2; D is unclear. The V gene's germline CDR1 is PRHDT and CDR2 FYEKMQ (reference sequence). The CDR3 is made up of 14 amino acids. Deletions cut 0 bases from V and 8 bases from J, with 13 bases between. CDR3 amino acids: CASSLGAPLGGYTF. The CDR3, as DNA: TGTGCCAGCAGCTTAGGGGCACCCTTGGGGGGCTACACCTTC.

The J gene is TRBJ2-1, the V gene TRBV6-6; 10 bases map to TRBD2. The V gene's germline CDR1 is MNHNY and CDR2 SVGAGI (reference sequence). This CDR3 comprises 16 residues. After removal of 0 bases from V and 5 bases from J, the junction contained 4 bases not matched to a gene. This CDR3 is CASSYSTSGSNNEQFF. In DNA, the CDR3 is TGTGCCAGCAGTTACTCGACTAGCGGGTCGAACAATGAGCAGTTCTTC.

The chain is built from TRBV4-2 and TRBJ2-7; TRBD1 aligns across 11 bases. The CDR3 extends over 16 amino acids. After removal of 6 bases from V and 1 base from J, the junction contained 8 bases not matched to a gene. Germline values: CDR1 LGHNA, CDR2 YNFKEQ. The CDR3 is CASRRLGQGASYEQYF. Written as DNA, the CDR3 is TGTGCCAGCAGAAGACTAGGACAGGGGGCTTCCTACGAGCAGTACTTC.

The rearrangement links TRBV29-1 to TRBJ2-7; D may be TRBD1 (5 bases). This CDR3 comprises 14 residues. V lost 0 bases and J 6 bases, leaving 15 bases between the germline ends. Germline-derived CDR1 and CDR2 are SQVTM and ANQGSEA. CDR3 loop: CSVEEGVLTPEQYF. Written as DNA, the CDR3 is TGCAGCGTTGAAGAAGGGGTCCTAACCCCCGAGCAGTACTTC.

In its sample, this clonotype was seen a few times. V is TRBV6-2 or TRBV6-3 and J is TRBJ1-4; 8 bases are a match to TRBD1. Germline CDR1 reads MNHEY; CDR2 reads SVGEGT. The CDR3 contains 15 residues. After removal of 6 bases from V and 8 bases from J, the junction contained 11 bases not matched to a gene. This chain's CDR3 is CASRPPGQVREKLFF. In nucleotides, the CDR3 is TGTGCCAGCAGACCTCCGGGACAGGTGCGAGAAAAACTGTTTTTT.

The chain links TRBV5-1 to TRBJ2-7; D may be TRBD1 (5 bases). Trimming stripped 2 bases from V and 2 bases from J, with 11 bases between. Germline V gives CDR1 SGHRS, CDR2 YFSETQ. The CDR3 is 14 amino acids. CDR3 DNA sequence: TGCGCCAGCAGCTTTCTAGACAGTACCTACGAGCAGTACTTC. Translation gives CASSFLDSTYEQYF. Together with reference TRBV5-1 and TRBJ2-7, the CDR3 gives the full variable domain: KAGVTQTPRYLIKTRGQQVTLSCSPISGHRSVSWYQQTPGQGLQFLFEYFSETQRNKGNFPGRFSGRQFSNSRSEMNVSTLELGDSALYLCASSFLDSTYEQYFGPGTRLTVT.

The CDR3 protein is CASSQGGGPKNEQFF. CDR3 sequence (DNA): TGTGCCAGCAGCCAAGGGGGGGGGCCGAAAAATGAGCAGTTCTTC. The V gene is TRBV3-1, the J gene TRBJ2-1, with a possible D match to TRBD2 (7 bases). Trimming stripped 1 base from V and 7 bases from J, with 14 bases between. Germline-derived CDR1 and CDR2 are LGHDT and YNNKEL (reference sequence). This CDR3 is built from 15 residues.

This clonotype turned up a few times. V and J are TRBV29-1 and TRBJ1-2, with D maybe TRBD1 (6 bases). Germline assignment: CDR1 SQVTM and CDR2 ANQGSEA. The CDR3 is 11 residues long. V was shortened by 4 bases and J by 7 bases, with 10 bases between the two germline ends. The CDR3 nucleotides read TGCAGCGTTGCGGGGGGCGGTGGCTACACCTTC. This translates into CSVAGGGGYTF.

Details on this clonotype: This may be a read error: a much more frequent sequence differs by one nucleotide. CDR3 sequence (DNA): TGTGCCAGCAGCTTGGCCTCGGGGTTAGACGAAAAACTGTTTTTT. Protein sequence: CASSLASGLDEKLFF. The chain couples TRBV5-5 to TRBJ1-4; D remains unclear. The germline gives CDR1 SGHKS, CDR2 YYEKEE (reference sequence). The V end lost 0 bases, the J end lost 8 bases, and 14 bases lay between the germline ends. There are 15 residues in the CDR3.

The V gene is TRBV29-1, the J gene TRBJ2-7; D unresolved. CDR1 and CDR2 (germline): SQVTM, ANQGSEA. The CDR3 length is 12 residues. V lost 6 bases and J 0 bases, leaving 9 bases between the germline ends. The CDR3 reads CSVLPNSYEQYF. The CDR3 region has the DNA TGCAGCGTATTACCGAACTCCTACGAGCAGTACTTC.

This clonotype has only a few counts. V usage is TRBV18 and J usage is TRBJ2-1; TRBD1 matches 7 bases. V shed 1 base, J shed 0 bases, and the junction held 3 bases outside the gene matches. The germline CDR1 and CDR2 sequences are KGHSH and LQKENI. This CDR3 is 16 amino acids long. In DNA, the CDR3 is TGTGCCAGCTCACCACTAGGGACAGACTCCTACAATGAGCAGTTCTTC. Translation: CASSPLGTDSYNEQFF.

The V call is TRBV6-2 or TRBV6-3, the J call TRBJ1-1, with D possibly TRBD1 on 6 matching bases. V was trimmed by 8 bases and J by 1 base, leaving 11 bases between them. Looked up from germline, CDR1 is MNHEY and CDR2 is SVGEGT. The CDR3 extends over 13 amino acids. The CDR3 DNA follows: TGTGCCAGCCGCGGACAGCAGAACACTGAAGCTTTCTTT. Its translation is CASRGQQNTEAFF.

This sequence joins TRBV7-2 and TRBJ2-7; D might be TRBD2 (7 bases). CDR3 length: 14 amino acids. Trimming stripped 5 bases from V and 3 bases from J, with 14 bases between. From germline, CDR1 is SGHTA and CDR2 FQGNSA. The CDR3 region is CASSQQGRDYEQYF. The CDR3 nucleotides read TGTGCCAGCAGCCAGCAGGGGAGGGACTACGAGCAGTACTTC.

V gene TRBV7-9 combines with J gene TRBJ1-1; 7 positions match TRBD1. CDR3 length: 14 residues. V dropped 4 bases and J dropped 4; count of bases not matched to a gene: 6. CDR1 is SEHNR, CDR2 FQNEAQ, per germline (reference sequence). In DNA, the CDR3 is TGTGCCAGCAGCTCACAGGGGTCAGCCACTGAAGCTTTCTTT. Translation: CASSSQGSATEAFF.

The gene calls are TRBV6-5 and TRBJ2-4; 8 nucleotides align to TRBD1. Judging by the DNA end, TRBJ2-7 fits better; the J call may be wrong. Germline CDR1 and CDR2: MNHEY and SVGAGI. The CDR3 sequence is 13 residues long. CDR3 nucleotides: TGTGCCAGTCACGGACAGGGATCCTACGAGCAGTACTTC. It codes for CASHGQGSYEQYF.

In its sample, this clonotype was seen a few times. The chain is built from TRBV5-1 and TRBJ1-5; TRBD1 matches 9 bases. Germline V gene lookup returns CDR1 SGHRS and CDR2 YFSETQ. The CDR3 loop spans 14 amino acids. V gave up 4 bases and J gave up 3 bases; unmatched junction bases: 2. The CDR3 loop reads CASSPQGANQPQHF. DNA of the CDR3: TGCGCCAGCAGCCCACAGGGGGCCAATCAGCCCCAGCATTTT.

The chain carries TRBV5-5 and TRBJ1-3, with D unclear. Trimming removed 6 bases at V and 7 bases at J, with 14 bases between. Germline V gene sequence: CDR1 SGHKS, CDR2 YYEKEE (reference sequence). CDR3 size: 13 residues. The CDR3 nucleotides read TGTGCCAGCACCCCCTGGAGTTCGAACACCATATATTTT. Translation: CASTPWSSNTIYF.

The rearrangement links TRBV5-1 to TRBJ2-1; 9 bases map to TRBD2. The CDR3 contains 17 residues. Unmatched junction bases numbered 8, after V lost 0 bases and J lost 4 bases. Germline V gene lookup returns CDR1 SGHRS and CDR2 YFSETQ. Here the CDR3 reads CASSLVSGGRQYNEQFF. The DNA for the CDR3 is TGCGCCAGCAGCTTGGTTAGCGGGGGACGACAATACAATGAGCAGTTCTTC.

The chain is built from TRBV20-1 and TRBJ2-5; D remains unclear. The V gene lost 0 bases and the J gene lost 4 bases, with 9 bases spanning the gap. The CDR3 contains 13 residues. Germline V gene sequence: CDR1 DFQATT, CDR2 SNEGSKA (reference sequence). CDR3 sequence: CSARDPQTETQYF. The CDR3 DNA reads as TGCAGTGCTAGAGACCCCCAGACAGAGACCCAGTACTTC.